This TCR beta chain was sequenced for a study of siplizumab effects on memory and regulatory T cells. The study, taken as a whole, reports: Researchers could map only a minor fraction of alloreactive clones to unstimulated subsets.

Sequencing of each sample assayed some 10^5 TCR templates. Repertoires were generated with immunoSEQ multiplex PCR, while TCRdb's copy carries only in-frame clones and drops some. Of some 63,000 clones in the sample, around 96% were seen once. Germline assignment: CDR1 MNHNY and CDR2 SVGAGI (reference sequence). V shed 3 bases and J shed 2 bases, with 8 bases lying between them. The CDR3 is 14 amino acids. About this clone itself: Its cognate antigen is unknown.

Unstimulated naive, memory, effector memory and TEMRA subsets from a few donor pairs were sequenced. Specimen: naive CD8+ T cells sorted from blood. This sequence joins TRBV6-6 and TRBJ1-5, with D maybe TRBD1 (5 bases). The origin of this receptor is a human donor in good health. The CDR3 region is CASSYGGGNQPQHF. The CDR3 DNA sequence: TGTGCCAGCAGTTATGGGGGTGGCAATCAGCCCCAGCATTTT.